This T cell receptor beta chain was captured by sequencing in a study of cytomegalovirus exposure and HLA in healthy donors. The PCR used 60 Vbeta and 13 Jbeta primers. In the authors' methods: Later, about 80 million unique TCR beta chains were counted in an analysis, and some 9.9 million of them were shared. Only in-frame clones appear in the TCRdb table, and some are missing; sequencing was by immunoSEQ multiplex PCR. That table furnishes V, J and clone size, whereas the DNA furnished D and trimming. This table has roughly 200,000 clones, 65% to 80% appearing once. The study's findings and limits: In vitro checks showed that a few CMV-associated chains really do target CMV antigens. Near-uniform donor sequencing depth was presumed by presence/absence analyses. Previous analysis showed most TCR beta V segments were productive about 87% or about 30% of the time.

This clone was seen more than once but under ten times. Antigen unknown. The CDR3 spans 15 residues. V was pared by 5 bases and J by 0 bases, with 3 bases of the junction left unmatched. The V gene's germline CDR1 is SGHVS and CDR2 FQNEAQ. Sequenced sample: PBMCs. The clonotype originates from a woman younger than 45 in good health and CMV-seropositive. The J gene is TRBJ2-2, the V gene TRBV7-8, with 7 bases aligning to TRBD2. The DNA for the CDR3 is TGTGCCAGCAGCCCCGGGACTACGAACACCGGGGAGCTGTTTTTT. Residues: CASSPGTTNTGELFF. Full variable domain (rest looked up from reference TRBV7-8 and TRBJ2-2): GAGVSQSPRYKVAKRGQDVALRCDPISGHVSLFWYQQALGQGPEFLTYFQNEAQLDKSGLPSDRFFAERPEGSVSTLKIQRTQQEDSAVYLCASSPGTTNTGELFFGEGSRLTVL.